Sequencing of this T cell receptor (beta chain) was carried out in a study of blood T cell repertoires in COVID-19. Germline CDR1 and CDR2: SEHNR and FQNEAQ (reference sequence). V trimming: 4 bases; J trimming: 2 bases; junction bases outside the gene matches: 1. The CDR3 consists of 15 residues. Measured with immunoSEQ multiplex PCR; TCRdb has only the in-frame clones, and not every one. The data hold 160,000 or so clones, with roughly nine tenths observed a single time. The specimen was peripheral blood. V gene TRBV7-9 combines with J gene TRBJ2-3; 12 bases fit TRBD2. The sequence was obtained from a man aged 60 to 75 with active or convalescent COVID-19. The CDR3 loop is CASSSSGGVTDTQYF. CDR3 DNA sequence: TGTGCCAGCAGCTCTAGCGGGGGGGTCACAGATACGCAGTATTTT.